The 27 T cell receptor beta chains below all came from one sample that was sequenced in a study of siplizumab effects on memory and regulatory T cells. TCRdb's table, derived via immunoSEQ multiplex PCR, lists solely in-frame clones and lacks some. The table has 100,000 or so clones, just over 90% seen once. The sequenced sample consisted of CD4+ T cells sorted from blood. The origin of the receptors is a human donor in good health.

The CDR3 DNA follows: TGTGCCAGCAGTTTATCGTGGACAGCTGGAAACACCATATATTTT. It yields the protein CASSLSWTAGNTIYF. V gene TRBV27 combines with J gene TRBJ1-3; D perhaps matches TRBD1 (6 bases). This CDR3 comprises 15 residues. Germline-derived CDR1 and CDR2 are MNHEY and SMNVEV (reference sequence). Trimming removed 0 bases at V and 2 bases at J, with 8 bases between.

CDR3 in amino acids: CASSLDRGVTDTQYF. The CDR3 DNA reads as TGTGCCAGCAGCTTAGATAGAGGAGTCACAGATACGCAGTATTTT. The genes are TRBV11-3 and TRBJ2-3; D gene uncertain. Trimming left V 0 bases short and J 2 bases short, with 9 bases between. The V gene's germline CDR1 is SGHNT and CDR2 YENEEA. The CDR3 contains 15 residues.

This clone was seen a single time. This chain links TRBV19 with TRBJ1-4; D ambiguous. Germline-derived CDR1 and CDR2 are LNHDA and SQIVND (reference sequence). The CDR3 sequence is 12 residues long. V lost 8 bases to trimming and J lost 4 bases, with 8 bases between them. The DNA for the CDR3 is TGTGCCAGTGGGAGTTTTAATGAAAAACTGTTTTTT. Residues: CASGSFNEKLFF.

The V call is TRBV19, the J call TRBJ1-2; TRBD1 aligns across 9 bases. The CDR3 loop spans 15 amino acids. J lost 5 bases, V lost 5 bases, and 9 bases had no gene match. Germline V gene sequence: CDR1 LNHDA, CDR2 SQIVND (reference sequence). The CDR3 sequence: CASSLMTGGIYGYTF. Here the CDR3 DNA reads TGTGCCAGTAGTTTAATGACAGGGGGTATATATGGCTACACCTTC.

Notes on this clone: Mismatch with germline at one junction end may stem from a read error. The rearrangement links TRBV7-7 to TRBJ2-1; maybe TRBD2 (6 bases). The CDR3 is 15 amino acids. Germline-derived CDR1 and CDR2 are SSHAT and FNYEAQ (reference sequence). The CDR3 DNA reads as TGTGCTAGCAGCTTAGCCAACGGGAGAACAGATGAGCAGTTCTTC. Its translation is CASSLANGRTDEQFF.

The chain links TRBV9 to TRBJ2-3; the match to TRBD2 covers 9 bases. The CDR3 consists of 18 residues. V lost 0 bases, J lost 0 bases, and 8 bases stayed unmatched. The germline gives CDR1 SGDLS, CDR2 YYNGEE. This CDR3 is CASSVGVSGGGSTDTQYF. The CDR3 DNA sequence: TGTGCCAGCAGCGTAGGGGTTAGCGGGGGTGGGAGCACAGATACGCAGTATTTT. Full variable domain (missing parts from reference TRBV9 and TRBJ2-3): DSGVTQTPKHLITATGQRVTLRCSPRSGDLSVYWYQQSLDQGLQFLIQYYNGEERAKGNILERFSAQQFPDLHSELNLSSLELGDSALYFCASSVGVSGGGSTDTQYFGPGTRLTVL.

Points on this clone: The sample contains more than one DNA sequence encoding this CDR3. The chain is built from TRBV11-2 and TRBJ2-1; 11 positions agree with TRBD2. CDR3 length: 15 residues. Per germline, CDR1 SGHAT and CDR2 FQNNGV. V lost 2 bases to trimming and J lost 4 bases; unmatched junction nucleotides: 1. The CDR3 DNA follows: TGTGCCAGCAGCTTATCTAGCGGGGGGTACAATGAGCAGTTCTTC. It yields the protein CASSLSSGGYNEQFF.

The J gene is TRBJ2-3, the V gene TRBV7-3, with D tentatively TRBD1 or TRBD2 (5 bases each). This CDR3 spans 16 amino acids. CDR1 is SGHTA and CDR2 is FQGTGA in the germline V gene. The V end was cut by 3 bases, the J end by 0 bases, with 13 bases between. The DNA for the CDR3 is TGTGCCAGCAGCTTCGACCCCGGGGCTAGCACAGATACGCAGTATTTT. It codes for CASSFDPGASTDTQYF.

V gene TRBV5-1 combines with J gene TRBJ2-3, with 7 bases fitting TRBD1. The V and J ends lost 0 bases and 1 base, in that order; junction bases with no gene match: 8. This CDR3 comprises 17 residues. The germline V gene has CDR1 SGHRS and CDR2 YFSETQ. DNA for the CDR3: TGCGCCAGCAGCTTGGAAGGCCAGGGGGTGGGCACAGATACGCAGTATTTT. This translates into CASSLEGQGVGTDTQYF.

This chain uses TRBV5-6 with TRBJ2-7; a weak D match, TRBD2 (5 bases). The CDR3 covers 15 residues. With 4 bases removed from V and 0 bases from J, the gap between germline ends came to 14 bases. The germline gives CDR1 SGHDT, CDR2 YYEEEE. CDR3 protein: CASSPNSGVSYEQYF. CDR3 DNA: TGTGCCAGCAGCCCTAACAGCGGAGTCTCCTACGAGCAGTACTTC.

V gene TRBV7-3 combines with J gene TRBJ1-6; D remains unclear. Between the trimmed V and J ends, which lost 0 bases and 8 bases, there was a span of 8 bases. The CDR3 extends over 14 amino acids. Germline loops: CDR1 SGHTA, CDR2 FQGTGA. CDR3 nucleotides: TGTGCCAGCAGCTTAACGGGTTTTGATTCACCCCTCCACTTT. It yields the protein CASSLTGFDSPLHF.

The V gene is TRBV11-2, the J gene TRBJ2-5, with 8 nucleotides matching TRBD2. Germline trimming cut 5 bases from V and 6 bases from J; bases unmatched to any gene: 14. Germline lookup yields CDR1 SGHAT and CDR2 FQNNGV. This CDR3 is built from 16 residues. CDR3 DNA: TGTGCCAGCAGCCCCGGGACTAGTAAGGTCGCGAAGACCCAGTACTTC. Encoded protein: CASSPGTSKVAKTQYF. The full variable domain, in which reference TRBV11-2 and TRBJ2-5 provide the parts outside the CDR3, is EAGVAQSPRYKIIEKRQSVAFWCNPISGHATLYWYQQILGQGPKLLIQFQNNGVVDDSQLPKDRFSAERLKGVDSTLKIQPAKLEDSAVYLCASSPGTSKVAKTQYFGPGTRLLVL.

V usage is TRBV6-1 and J usage is TRBJ2-7, with D unresolved. Trimming shortened V by 7 bases and J by 3 bases, and 10 bases separated the two germline ends. This CDR3 spans 12 amino acids. Germline V gene sequence: CDR1 MNHNS, CDR2 SASEGT. The CDR3 loop reads CASTRHDYEQYF. The DNA for the CDR3 is TGTGCCAGCACCCGACACGACTACGAGCAGTACTTC.

This chain joins TRBV5-1 and TRBJ2-5, with 8 nucleotides matching TRBD1. The CDR3 loop spans 14 amino acids. CDR1 is SGHRS and CDR2 is YFSETQ in the germline V gene. Unmatched junction bases numbered 4, after V lost 4 bases and J lost 2 bases. The CDR3 sequence is CASSPGTGQETQYF. CDR3 nucleotides: TGCGCCAGCAGCCCAGGGACAGGACAAGAGACCCAGTACTTC.

The J gene is TRBJ2-3, the V gene TRBV27; possibly TRBD2 for D (6 bases). The CDR3 spans 15 residues. The ends were cut back, 6 bases at V and 0 bases at J, with 13 bases in the middle. Germline assignment: CDR1 MNHEY and CDR2 SMNVEV (reference sequence). CDR3 nucleotide sequence: TGTGCCAGCAGCACCCCGGGGGAGAGCACAGATACGCAGTATTTT. Its protein product is CASSTPGESTDTQYF.

The V call is TRBV6-1, the J call TRBJ1-1; 7 nucleotides agree with TRBD1. Germline V gene lookup returns CDR1 MNHNS and CDR2 SASEGT. The CDR3 consists of 13 residues. Trimming took 3 bases from V and 4 from J; bases not matched to a gene: 2. In nucleotides, the CDR3 is TGTGCCAGCAGTGACTACAGGGGCACTGAAGCTTTCTTT. Translating it yields CASSDYRGTEAFF.

The genes are TRBV21-1 and TRBJ1-1. TRBV21-1 is shown as a pseudogene. This CDR3 contains 13 residues. The CDR3 protein is CASSKEGCTEAFF. DNA of the CDR3: TGTGCCAGCAGCAAAGAAGGGTGTACTGAAGCTTTCTTT.

The chain carries TRBV5-1 and TRBJ2-7; the D gene is possibly TRBD1 (5 bases). Germline lookup yields CDR1 SGHRS and CDR2 YFSETQ. V shed 0 bases and J shed 4 bases, with 11 bases lying between them. The CDR3 sequence is 14 residues long. CDR3 DNA: TGCGCCAGCAGCTTGGGCAGGGCAGCTTACGAGCAGTACTTC. It codes for CASSLGRAAYEQYF.

The V and J genes are TRBV2 and TRBJ2-7, with 13 bases aligning to TRBD2. V lost 7 bases and J lost 2; bases outside the gene matches: 14. The CDR3 has 18 residues. Germline V gives CDR1 SNHLY, CDR2 FYNNEI. The CDR3 region has the DNA TGTGCCAGCACCCGGTGGAGGACTAGCGGGGGTATGCCCTACGAGCAGTACTTC. Translation gives CASTRWRTSGGMPYEQYF.

J is TRBJ1-2 and V is TRBV6-5, with D maybe TRBD1 (5 bases). The CDR3 is 15 residues long. CDR1 is MNHEY, CDR2 SVGAGI, per germline. V was shortened by 0 bases and J by 2 bases, with 10 bases between the two germline ends. CDR3 in DNA: TGTGCCAGCAGTTACTCGAAGGCAGGGAACTATGGCTACACCTTC. It is translated as CASSYSKAGNYGYTF.

V is TRBV4-2 and J is TRBJ1-2, with 8 bases lining up with TRBD1. The CDR3 is made up of 15 amino acids. CDR1 LGHNA and CDR2 YNFKEQ come from the germline V gene. V was pared by 2 bases and J by 4 bases, with 6 bases of the junction left unmatched. The DNA of the CDR3 is TGTGCCAGCAGCCAATCGACAGGGGTAGGCTATGGCTACACCTTC. It is translated as CASSQSTGVGYGYTF.

This chain connects TRBV9 to TRBJ2-3; 9 nucleotides agree with TRBD2. Germline V gene data show CDR1 as SGDLS and CDR2 as YYNGEE. This CDR3 is 18 amino acids long. Trimming removed 1 base from V and 0 bases from J; junction bases left unmatched: 9. The CDR3 region is CASSVTLAGLTSTDTQYF. The CDR3 DNA sequence: TGTGCCAGCAGCGTAACGCTAGCGGGACTTACTAGCACAGATACGCAGTATTTT.

This clone was seen just once. The genes are TRBV4-1 and TRBJ2-1, with D maybe TRBD2 (6 bases). The V gene's germline CDR1 is MGHRA and CDR2 YSYEKL. V dropped 4 bases and J dropped 0 bases, with 13 bases sitting between them. The CDR3 has 16 amino acids. DNA for the CDR3: TGCGCCAGCAGCCGCCCTCGGGGGAGCTCCTACAATGAGCAGTTCTTC. This sequence encodes CASSRPRGSSYNEQFF.

The chain uses TRBV30 and TRBJ1-4, with a weak D call TRBD1 (6 bases). The CDR3 is 14 amino acids. Trimming removed 5 bases from V and 2 bases from J, with 12 bases in between. CDR1 is GTSNPN and CDR2 is SVGIG in the germline V gene (reference sequence). CDR3 protein: CAWSRTVTNEKLFF. The CDR3 DNA reads as TGTGCCTGGTCACGGACAGTTACTAATGAAAAACTGTTTTTT.

The gene calls are TRBV10-3 and TRBJ2-1, with 16 bases lining up with TRBD2. Germline lookup yields CDR1 ENHRY and CDR2 SYGVKD. The CDR3 extends over 17 amino acids. With 7 bases clipped from V and 6 bases from J, the junction kept 9 bases outside the gene matches. The CDR3 is CAIIYGTSGGVVNEQFF. The CDR3 region has the DNA TGTGCCATCATTTACGGGACTAGCGGGGGGGTAGTCAATGAGCAGTTCTTC.

As concerns this clone: The sample contains more than one DNA sequence encoding this CDR3. The chain uses TRBV29-1 and TRBJ2-7, with D maybe TRBD2 (6 bases). V shed 4 bases and J shed 7 bases, with 20 bases lying between them. From germline, CDR1 is SQVTM and CDR2 ANQGSEA. The CDR3 extends over 14 amino acids. CDR3 protein: CSVGGGRGSGEQYF. The CDR3 nucleotides read TGCAGCGTTGGAGGTGGGCGGGGTTCGGGGGAGCAGTACTTC.

This clone has a single count. CDR3 residues: CASSSRLWDRGPNTEAFF. CDR3 in DNA: TGTGCCAGCAGCTCCCGACTTTGGGACAGGGGCCCGAACACTGAAGCTTTCTTT. This chain links TRBV5-6 with TRBJ1-1; 10 positions match TRBD1. This CDR3 is built from 18 residues. Per the germline V gene, CDR1 is SGHDT and CDR2 is YYEEEE. J gave up 1 base and V 3 bases, and 12 bases lay outside the gene matches.